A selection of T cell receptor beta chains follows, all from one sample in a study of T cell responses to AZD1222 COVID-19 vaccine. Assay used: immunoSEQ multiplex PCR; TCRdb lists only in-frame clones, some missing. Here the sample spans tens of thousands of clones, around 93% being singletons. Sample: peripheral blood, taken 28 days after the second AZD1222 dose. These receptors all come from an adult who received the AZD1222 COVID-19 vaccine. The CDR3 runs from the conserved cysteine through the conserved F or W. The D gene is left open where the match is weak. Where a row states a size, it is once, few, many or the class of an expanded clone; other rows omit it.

cdr3_aa: CASAPGQAWVGQPQHF
cdr3_nt: TGTGCCAGCGCCCCGGGACAGGCTTGGGTAGGTCAGCCCCAGCATTTT
v_call: TRBV28
j_call: TRBJ1-5
clone_size: -
d_call: TRBD1

cdr3_aa: CASSRTPQGTDTQYF
cdr3_nt: TGTGCCAGCAGCCGGACCCCACAGGGAACAGATACGCAGTATTTT
v_call: TRBV5-5
j_call: TRBJ2-3
clone_size: once
d_call: -

cdr3_aa: CASSLLLKRNEQFF
cdr3_nt: TGTGCCAGCAGTTTATTGTTGAAGCGAAATGAGCAGTTCTTC
v_call: TRBV27
j_call: TRBJ2-1
clone_size: -
d_call: -

cdr3_aa: CASSSTELAGLNEQFF
cdr3_nt: TGTGCCAGTAGTAGCACTGAGCTAGCGGGACTCAATGAGCAGTTCTTC
v_call: TRBV19
j_call: TRBJ2-1
clone_size: -
d_call: TRBD2

cdr3_aa: CASSDSSYNEQFF
cdr3_nt: TGTGCCAGCAGTGACTCCAGCTACAATGAGCAGTTCTTC
v_call: TRBV6-4
j_call: TRBJ2-1
clone_size: -
d_call: -

cdr3_aa: CASSLFGQSQETQYF
cdr3_nt: TGTGCCAGCAGCTTATTCGGGCAGTCCCAAGAGACCCAGTACTTC
v_call: TRBV7-3
j_call: TRBJ2-5
clone_size: -
d_call: -

cdr3_aa: CASTQNLGQKYTDTQYF
cdr3_nt: TGTGCCAGCACCCAAAACCTGGGACAGAAATACACAGATACGCAGTATTTT
v_call: TRBV11-2
j_call: TRBJ2-3
clone_size: -
d_call: TRBD1

cdr3_aa: CASSLGQGAPNEQFF
cdr3_nt: TGCGCCAGCAGCTTGGGACAGGGGGCGCCGAATGAGCAGTTCTTC
v_call: TRBV5-1
j_call: TRBJ2-1
clone_size: -
d_call: TRBD1

cdr3_aa: CATSGQQGADETQYF
cdr3_nt: TGTGCCACCAGCGGCCAACAGGGGGCCGACGAGACCCAGTACTTC
v_call: TRBV15
j_call: TRBJ2-5
clone_size: -
d_call: TRBD1

cdr3_aa: CASSLRGTGPYEQYF
cdr3_nt: TGCGCCAGCAGCCTTCGGGGGACAGGTCCCTACGAGCAGTACTTC
v_call: TRBV4-1
j_call: TRBJ2-7
clone_size: once
d_call: TRBD1

cdr3_aa: CASSLGGVSTDTQYF
cdr3_nt: TGTGCCAGCAGCTTAGGGGGAGTTAGCACAGATACGCAGTATTTT
v_call: TRBV7-2
j_call: TRBJ2-3
clone_size: once
d_call: -

cdr3_aa: CASIGGGRAYEQYF
cdr3_nt: TGTGCCAGCATTGGGGGAGGGCGGGCCTACGAGCAGTACTTC
v_call: TRBV2
j_call: TRBJ2-7
clone_size: once
d_call: TRBD2

cdr3_aa: CASSMGLGLSNEQFF
cdr3_nt: TGTGCCAGTAGTATGGGACTAGGTCTATCAAATGAGCAGTTCTTC
v_call: TRBV19
j_call: TRBJ2-1
clone_size: -
d_call: TRBD2

cdr3_aa: CASSWDFKSSYNEQFF
cdr3_nt: TGTGCCAGCTCCTGGGACTTCAAGAGCTCCTACAATGAGCAGTTCTTC
v_call: TRBV28
j_call: TRBJ2-1
clone_size: -
d_call: -

cdr3_aa: CASNRVGGNQPQHF
cdr3_nt: TGTGCCAGTAACCGGGTAGGGGGCAATCAGCCCCAGCATTTT
v_call: TRBV19
j_call: TRBJ1-5
clone_size: -
d_call: -

cdr3_aa: CASTLTGGESTEAFF
cdr3_nt: TGTGCCAGCACTCTGACAGGGGGAGAGAGCACTGAAGCTTTCTTT
v_call: TRBV2
j_call: TRBJ1-1
clone_size: -
d_call: TRBD1

cdr3_aa: CASSLGYTDTQYF
cdr3_nt: TGTGCCAGCAGCTTAGGATACACAGATACGCAGTATTTT
v_call: TRBV7-2
j_call: TRBJ2-3
clone_size: few
d_call: -

cdr3_aa: CASSPHPGRTLPYGYTF
cdr3_nt: TGTGCCAGCAGTCCCCACCCTGGACGGACCCTCCCTTATGGCTACACCTTC
v_call: TRBV27
j_call: TRBJ1-2
clone_size: -
d_call: -

cdr3_aa: CASSIRDRDPGNTIYF
cdr3_nt: TGTGCCAGTAGTATTCGGGACAGGGATCCTGGAAACACCATATATTTT
v_call: TRBV19
j_call: TRBJ1-3
clone_size: once
d_call: TRBD1

cdr3_aa: CASTFRQGGELNTEAFF
cdr3_nt: TGTGCCAGCACCTTCCGACAGGGGGGCGAATTGAACACTGAAGCTTTCTTT
v_call: TRBV7-8
j_call: TRBJ1-1
clone_size: -
d_call: TRBD1

cdr3_aa: CASSVGGTGNEKLFF
cdr3_nt: TGTGCCAGCAGCGTAGGGGGGACAGGGAATGAAAAACTGTTTTTT
v_call: TRBV9
j_call: TRBJ1-4
clone_size: -
d_call: TRBD1

cdr3_aa: CASSEFEGSGEAFF
cdr3_nt: TGTGCCAGCAGTGAATTTGAGGGATCAGGTGAAGCTTTCTTT
v_call: TRBV25-1
j_call: TRBJ1-1
clone_size: -
d_call: -

cdr3_aa: CASSLQGKPEAFF
cdr3_nt: TGTGCCAGCAGCTTACAGGGCAAACCTGAAGCTTTCTTT
v_call: TRBV6-5
j_call: TRBJ1-1
clone_size: -
d_call: -

cdr3_aa: CASTGTGGQPQHF
cdr3_nt: TGTGCCAGTACCGGGACAGGGGGTCAGCCCCAGCATTTT
v_call: TRBV19
j_call: TRBJ1-5
clone_size: few
d_call: TRBD1

cdr3_aa: CASSETGGVGEQYF
cdr3_nt: TGTGCCAGCAGTGAAACGGGGGGGGTAGGCGAGCAGTACTTC
v_call: TRBV6-1
j_call: TRBJ2-7
clone_size: once
d_call: TRBD2

cdr3_aa: CASSRSTGNTIYF
cdr3_nt: TGTGCCAGCAGTCGTTCCACTGGAAACACCATATATTTT
v_call: TRBV28
j_call: TRBJ1-3
clone_size: once
d_call: -

cdr3_aa: CASSPGRGAYEQYF
cdr3_nt: TGTGCCAGCAGCCCGGGCCGGGGGGCTTACGAGCAGTACTTC
v_call: TRBV7-2
j_call: TRBJ2-7
clone_size: -
d_call: -

cdr3_aa: CASSYLSGRVLRETQYF
cdr3_nt: TGTGCCAGCAGTTACTTAAGCGGGAGGGTATTACGGGAGACCCAGTACTTC
v_call: TRBV2
j_call: TRBJ2-5
clone_size: -
d_call: TRBD2

cdr3_aa: CASSVEGGLAGVEQYF
cdr3_nt: TGTGCCAGCAGCGTAGAAGGGGGACTAGCGGGAGTTGAGCAGTACTTC
v_call: TRBV9
j_call: TRBJ2-7
clone_size: -
d_call: TRBD2

cdr3_aa: CASSPQGPTNYGYTF
cdr3_nt: TGTGCCAGCTCACCACAGGGGCCGACTAACTATGGCTACACCTTC
v_call: TRBV18
j_call: TRBJ1-2
clone_size: -
d_call: -

cdr3_aa: CASSLFIAGDYNSPLHF
cdr3_nt: TGTGCCAGCAGCTTATTCATAGCAGGGGATTATAATTCACCCCTCCACTTT
v_call: TRBV7-9
j_call: TRBJ1-6
clone_size: -
d_call: -

cdr3_aa: CASSFRGGISQPQHF
cdr3_nt: TGTGCCAGCAGCTTTAGAGGGGGCATAAGCCAGCCCCAGCATTTT
v_call: TRBV13
j_call: TRBJ1-5
clone_size: -
d_call: TRBD1

cdr3_aa: CASSQDTRSPLHF
cdr3_nt: TGTGCCAGCAGCCAAGATACCCGATCACCCCTCCACTTT
v_call: TRBV14
j_call: TRBJ1-6
clone_size: -
d_call: -

cdr3_aa: CASSYSVRGTEAFF
cdr3_nt: TGTGCCAGCAGTTACTCAGTCCGGGGCACTGAAGCTTTCTTT
v_call: TRBV6-6
j_call: TRBJ1-1
clone_size: -
d_call: -

cdr3_aa: CASSYSMDRGETQYF
cdr3_nt: TGTGCCAGCAGTTACTCGATGGACAGGGGTGAGACCCAGTACTTC
v_call: TRBV6-5
j_call: TRBJ2-5
clone_size: -
d_call: TRBD1

cdr3_aa: CSVVLAVSSYEQYF
cdr3_nt: TGCAGCGTTGTGCTGGCGGTCTCTTCTTACGAGCAGTACTTC
v_call: TRBV29-1
j_call: TRBJ2-7
clone_size: -
d_call: -

cdr3_aa: CASTLADTGELFF
cdr3_nt: TGTGCCAGCACCCTGGCCGACACCGGGGAGCTGTTTTTT
v_call: TRBV9
j_call: TRBJ2-2
clone_size: -
d_call: -

cdr3_aa: CASSGTGSGTGELFF
cdr3_nt: TGTGCCAGCAGCGGGACAGGGTCGGGCACCGGGGAGCTGTTTTTT
v_call: TRBV28
j_call: TRBJ2-2
clone_size: -
d_call: TRBD1

cdr3_aa: CASSLEQGSWETQYF
cdr3_nt: TGTGCCAGCAGCTTAGAGCAGGGGAGTTGGGAGACCCAGTACTTC
v_call: TRBV7-2
j_call: TRBJ2-5
clone_size: -
d_call: -

cdr3_aa: CASSPPASETQYF
cdr3_nt: TGTGCCAGCTCACCACCGGCCTCGGAGACCCAGTACTTC
v_call: TRBV18
j_call: TRBJ2-5
clone_size: few
d_call: -